Listed here are 27 T cell receptor beta chains from one sample, sequenced in a study of T-cell reconstitution after alpha-beta-depleted transplantation in children. Preparation of the TCRbeta library involved a method that used unique molecular identifiers. TCRdb reprocessed the PCR reads via MiXCR and lists one record per CDR3 protein. The sample records about 600,000 distinct CDR3 sequences, approximately 22% being singletons. This material consisted of PBMCs, mostly from graft donor cells, taken 360 days after TCRalphabeta/CD19-depleted stem cell transplant. The receptors shown here come from a boy less than two years old who had a stem cell transplant for acute myeloid leukemia, so the T cells may come from the graft donor.

V gene TRBV20-1 combines with J gene TRBJ1-6, with D maybe TRBD1 (5 bases). Germline V gene data show CDR1 as DFQATT and CDR2 as SNEGSKA (reference sequence). V was pared by 5 bases and J by 8 bases, with 19 bases between. This CDR3 is built from 15 residues. CDR3 residues: CSAGGPITEDSPLHF. CDR3 nucleotide sequence: TGCAGTGCTGGGGGACCGATCACGGAGGATTCACCCCTCCACTTT.

J is TRBJ1-5 and V is TRBV25-1; D is ambiguous. From germline, CDR1 is MGHDK and CDR2 SYGVNS. Trimming shortened V by 2 bases and J by 1 base, and 6 bases separated the two germline ends. This CDR3 comprises 14 residues. CDR3 nucleotides: TGTGCCAGCAGTGAAGAGGGCAGCAATCAGCCCCAGCATTTT. Its translation: CASSEEGSNQPQHF.

The rearrangement uses TRBV13 and TRBJ1-6, with TRBD1 identical over 10 bases. This CDR3 contains 22 residues. J lost 14 bases, V lost 3 bases, and 31 bases had no gene match. CDR1 PRHDT and CDR2 FYEKMQ come from the germline V gene (reference sequence). Here the CDR3 reads CASSFLVAHAGQGLQRDRALHF. The CDR3 bases are TGTGCCAGCAGCTTTCTCGTCGCGCACGCGGGACAGGGGCTCCAGCGAGATCGGGCCCTCCACTTT.

V is TRBV3-1 and J is TRBJ2-1; 8 bases align to TRBD2. With 5 bases clipped from V and 13 bases from J, the junction kept 16 bases outside the gene matches. The germline V gene has CDR1 LGHDT and CDR2 YNNKEL (reference sequence). The CDR3 consists of 15 residues. The DNA of the CDR3 is TGTGCCAGCAGCTACGGGACTAGGACCAAACTTAATCAGTTCTTC. It specifies CASSYGTRTKLNQFF.

The rearrangement uses TRBV12-3 or TRBV12-4 and TRBJ2-1; 9 bases are shared with TRBD2. J was trimmed by 6 bases and V by 3 bases; bases with no gene match: 6. This CDR3 is built from 15 residues. The CDR3 sequence is CASSFGLAGFNEQFF. For the CDR3, the DNA is TGTGCCAGCAGTTTCGGCCTAGCGGGGTTCAATGAGCAGTTCTTC.

The chain has TRBV4-3 and TRBJ2-2, with D uncertain. The CDR3 contains 16 residues. Germline lookup yields CDR1 LGHNA and CDR2 YSLEER. The germline V and J ends were trimmed by 0 bases and 0 bases, with 8 bases remaining between them. The CDR3 bases are TGCGCCAGCAGCCAAGACCAAGGAGCGAACACCGGGGAGCTGTTTTTT. It is translated as CASSQDQGANTGELFF.

This clonotype was seen a few times. The genes are TRBV12-3 or TRBV12-4 and TRBJ2-1, with 8 bases aligning to TRBD1. J lost 6 bases, V lost 6 bases, and 4 bases had no gene match. The CDR3 is 13 residues long. The CDR3, as DNA: TGTGCCAGCAGAAACACAGGGGGCAATGAGCAGTTCTTC. Translation: CASRNTGGNEQFF.

The V gene is TRBV7-9, the J gene TRBJ2-7; 10 bases align to TRBD1. The CDR3 extends over 13 amino acids. Per the germline V gene, CDR1 is SEHNR and CDR2 is FQNEAQ (reference sequence). V trimming: 7 bases; J trimming: 7 bases; junction bases outside the gene matches: 7. CDR3 DNA: TGTGCCAGCATTGACAGGGGGCGAGGGGAGCAGTACTTC. Protein product: CASIDRGRGEQYF.

The chain has TRBV5-6 and TRBJ2-5; 10 bases line up with TRBD2. Germline lookup yields CDR1 SGHDT and CDR2 YYEEEE. The CDR3 has 15 amino acids. J gave up 1 base and V 4 bases, and 4 bases lay outside the gene matches. The CDR3 bases are TGTGCCAGCAGCCGGGGACTAGCGCCCCAAGAGACCCAGTACTTC. Protein product: CASSRGLAPQETQYF.

This chain links TRBV7-9 with TRBJ1-2, with TRBD1 identical over 8 bases. The CDR3 covers 16 residues. Per germline, CDR1 SEHNR and CDR2 FQNEAQ (reference sequence). J lost 2 bases, V lost 3 bases, and 8 bases had no gene match. CDR3 sequence: CASSLAGTGANYGYTF. The CDR3 DNA sequence: TGTGCCAGCAGCTTGGCTGGGACAGGTGCCAACTATGGCTACACCTTC.

A few counts support this clonotype. V is TRBV12-3 or TRBV12-4 and J is TRBJ1-2; TRBD1 aligns across 7 bases. With 3 bases clipped from V and 8 bases from J, the junction kept 9 bases outside the gene matches. This CDR3 comprises 14 residues. CDR3 amino acids: CASSFSGTASGYTF. The CDR3 region has the DNA TGTGCCAGCAGTTTCTCCGGGACAGCCTCGGGCTACACCTTC.

This chain links TRBV20-1 with TRBJ2-3; D unresolved. Germline V gene lookup returns CDR1 DFQATT and CDR2 SNEGSKA (reference sequence). CDR3 size: 11 residues. With 4 bases removed from V and 4 bases from J, the gap between germline ends came to 6 bases. CDR3 in amino acids: CSATTADTQYF. Written as DNA, the CDR3 is TGCAGTGCTACTACTGCAGATACGCAGTATTTT.

The chain carries TRBV12-3 or TRBV12-4 and TRBJ2-5; D is undetermined. This CDR3 has 12 amino acids. The V gene lost 3 bases and the J gene lost 5 bases, with 7 bases spanning the gap. CDR3 residues: CASSFVTETQYF. CDR3 nucleotides: TGTGCCAGCAGTTTCGTTACGGAGACCCAGTACTTC.

The gene calls are TRBV29-1 and TRBJ1-1; a possible D gene is TRBD1 (5 bases). Trimming took 7 bases from V and 6 from J, leaving 12 bases between them. The CDR3 contains 11 residues. Per the germline V gene, CDR1 is SQVTM and CDR2 is ANQGSEA. The CDR3 DNA is TGCAGCGGGGGGGGAGAAGCTGAAGCTTTCTTT. As protein: CSGGGEAEAFF.

The genes are TRBV15 and TRBJ1-1; tentative D call: TRBD1 (6 bases). CDR1 is LNHNV and CDR2 is YYDKDF in the germline V gene (reference sequence). V was cut by 0 bases and J by 11 bases, with 13 bases left in between. This CDR3 is 13 amino acids long. The CDR3 bases are TGTGCCACCAGCAGAGACGCTTCAGGGGTTGCTTTCTTT. The encoded protein is CATSRDASGVAFF.

This clonotype came up a few times. This chain joins TRBV4-2 and TRBJ2-5; 9 bases line up with TRBD1. V gave up 2 bases and J gave up 4 bases; unmatched junction bases: 5. The CDR3 is 15 residues long. Germline loops: CDR1 LGHNA, CDR2 YNFKEQ. The CDR3 is CASSQHRDRVETQYF. CDR3 nucleotide sequence: TGTGCCAGCAGCCAACACCGGGACAGGGTAGAGACCCAGTACTTC.

V gene TRBV24-1 combines with J gene TRBJ2-3; D tentatively reads TRBD1 or TRBD2 (6 bases each). Trimming took 6 bases from V and 1 from J, leaving 10 bases between them. The CDR3 contains 14 residues. Looked up from germline, CDR1 is KGHDR and CDR2 is SFDVKD. CDR3 sequence: CATSRGVGTDTQYF. CDR3 DNA sequence: TGTGCCACCAGTAGGGGGGTGGGCACAGATACGCAGTATTTT.

The CDR3 reads CASSLVGLAPGEQFF. The CDR3 coding sequence is TGCGCCAGCAGCTTGGTAGGACTAGCCCCGGGTGAGCAGTTCTTC. The chain couples TRBV5-1 to TRBJ2-1, with 8 bases aligning to TRBD2. Trimming removed 0 bases from V and 9 bases from J; junction bases left unmatched: 8. This CDR3 has 15 amino acids. Germline V gene data show CDR1 as SGHRS and CDR2 as YFSETQ.

This chain connects TRBV20-1 to TRBJ2-1; 13 positions agree with TRBD2. The CDR3 totals 13 residues. Germline assignment: CDR1 DFQATT and CDR2 SNEGSKA (reference sequence). The CDR3 region is CMTGTSGADEQFF. The CDR3, as DNA: TGCATGACCGGGACTAGCGGGGCGGATGAGCAGTTCTTC.

The table lists this clonotype with a few counts. The genes are TRBV12-5 and TRBJ1-1; 7 bases agree with TRBD1. This CDR3 spans 14 amino acids. V lost 9 bases and J lost 4; bases outside the gene matches: 11. Germline-derived CDR1 and CDR2 are LGHNT and FRNRAP. CDR3 nucleotide sequence: TGTGCTAGGACTTACAGGGGATTAGTCACTGAAGCTTTCTTT. It translates to CARTYRGLVTEAFF. The full variable domain, in which reference TRBV12-5 and TRBJ1-1 provide the parts outside the CDR3, is DARVTQTPRHKVTEMGQEVTMRCQPILGHNTVFWYRQTMMQGLELLAYFRNRAPLDDSGMPKDRFSAEMPDATLATLKIQPSEPRDSAVYFCARTYRGLVTEAFFGQGTRLTVV.

This clonotype has at least ten counts. V gene TRBV5-1 combines with J gene TRBJ2-2, with no clear D. Looked up from germline, CDR1 is SGHRS and CDR2 is YFSETQ. Trimming left V 4 bases short and J 5 bases short, with 6 bases between. This CDR3 comprises 12 residues. The DNA for the CDR3 is TGCGCCAGCAGCCGAGCAACCGGGGAGCTGTTTTTT. Amino acid sequence: CASSRATGELFF.

At least ten counts were recorded for this clonotype. The chain carries TRBV7-9 and TRBJ1-1; D is unresolved. Trimming shortened V by 6 bases and J by 1 base, and 6 bases separated the two germline ends. This CDR3 is 12 amino acids long. Germline V gene data show CDR1 as SEHNR and CDR2 as FQNEAQ (reference sequence). CDR3 sequence (DNA): TGTGCCAGCAGGTCTGGGAACACTGAAGCTTTCTTT. Amino acid sequence: CASRSGNTEAFF. The variable domain in full, completed from reference TRBV7-9 and TRBJ1-1, reads DTGVSQNPRHKITKRGQNVTFRCDPISEHNRLYWYRQTLGQGPEFLTYFQNEAQLEKSRLLSDRFSAERPKGSFSTLEIQRTEQGDSAMYLCASRSGNTEAFFGQGTRLTVV.

The chain uses TRBV7-3 and TRBJ2-1, with D perhaps given as TRBD1 or TRBD2 (6 bases each). Trimming took 5 bases from V and 5 from J, leaving 19 bases between them. Germline V gene data show CDR1 as SGHTA and CDR2 as FQGTGA. This CDR3 comprises 16 residues. The CDR3 nucleotides read TGTGCCAGCAGCCCCCCGGGGGCCAGGGACCACAATGAGCAGTTCTTC. It codes for CASSPPGARDHNEQFF.

This clonotype was counted ten times or more. The V gene is TRBV5-1, the J gene TRBJ2-6, with no clear D. The V and J ends lost 5 bases and 3 bases respectively, with 6 bases between them. This CDR3 region has 13 residues. Germline assignment: CDR1 SGHRS and CDR2 YFSETQ. The CDR3 reads CASRLSGANVLTF. In DNA form, the CDR3 reads TGCGCCAGCAGATTAAGTGGGGCCAACGTCCTGACTTTC.

Only a few counts were recorded for this clonotype. This chain joins TRBV5-1 and TRBJ2-1; 7 nucleotides line up with TRBD2. The CDR3 contains 16 residues. V lost 0 bases to trimming and J lost 8 bases; unmatched junction nucleotides: 11. CDR1 and CDR2 from the germline V gene are SGHRS and YFSETQ. The CDR3 region has the DNA TGCGCCAGCAGCTTGGGAGGAGGCGGGGGACGAGATGAGCAGTTCTTC. Residues: CASSLGGGGGRDEQFF.

This clonotype was observed many times. The chain is built from TRBV6-5 and TRBJ2-2; maybe TRBD2 (6 bases). V was cut by 2 bases and J by 2 bases, with 12 bases left in between. The CDR3 is 16 residues long. The V gene's germline CDR1 is MNHEY and CDR2 SVGAGI. In DNA form, the CDR3 reads TGTGCCAGCAGTTACCCCAGCGGGCCTAACACCGGGGAGCTGTTTTTT. It translates to CASSYPSGPNTGELFF.

In this sample, this clonotype turned up many times. The chain recombines TRBV5-1 with TRBJ2-3; TRBD2 matches at 13 bases. The CDR3 covers 17 residues. Trimming took 2 bases from V and 0 from J; bases not matched to a gene: 3. Germline V gives CDR1 SGHRS, CDR2 YFSETQ. The CDR3 is CASSLLAGGTSTDTQYF. CDR3 DNA: TGCGCCAGCAGCTTACTAGCGGGGGGGACGAGCACAGATACGCAGTATTTT.